This T cell receptor (beta chain) appears in the sequencing data of a study of CD8+ T cells in alopecia areata. Study-level background: Those patients who were treated received oral tofacitinib, which was given at 5 to 10 mg twice daily for moderate-to-severe alopecia areata.

Reverse transcribed after extraction, RNA yielded cDNA as the sequencing template. Measured with immunoSEQ multiplex PCR; TCRdb has only the in-frame clones, and not every one. The sample consists of about 90,000 clones, around 44% of them appearing once. Points from the study as a whole: Scalp and blood retained many expanded lesional clones during tofacitinib. In scalp samples, resident alphabeta T cells of normal skin are also sequenced.

From germline, CDR1 is MGHRA and CDR2 YSYEKL. Trimming stripped 0 bases from V and 1 base from J, with 3 bases between. CDR3 length: 13 amino acids. In the case of this clone: The antigen is unknown.

Treatment described: oral pan-JAK inhibitor, 5-10 mg twice daily. The TCR sequence derives from a human donor with alopecia areata. Sequences were derived from CD8+ T cells sorted from blood, sampled at week 24, from a patient treated with tofacitinib. V gene TRBV4-1 combines with J gene TRBJ1-1; no definite D call. This CDR3 reads CASSQESNTEAFF. The CDR3 DNA sequence: TGCGCCAGCAGCCAAGAGTCGAACACTGAAGCTTTCTTT.